The T cell receptor (beta chain) described here comes from a study of beta chain features in type 1 diabetes. Looking at the study overall: Analysis included around 99,000,000 sorted cells drawn from all samples.

This clone occurred a few times. Its antigen is not known. General study points: A pattern of fewer insertions and more deletions at VDJ junctions was seen in type 1 diabetes patients. The similarity of naive, central memory and Treg TCRB repertoires appeared greater among patients than among healthy donors.

As every portion of the isolated RNA was reverse transcribed, the sequencing read expressed TCRB transcripts. About 3.7 million reads, on average, came from each naive, central memory and regulatory T cell sample. Measured with immunoSEQ multiplex PCR; TCRdb has only the in-frame clones, and not every one. The table has about 250,000 clones, 13% to 15% seen once. The germline V gene has CDR1 SGDLS and CDR2 YYNGEE. The CDR3 sequence is 15 residues long. Trimming removed 3 bases at V and 0 bases at J, with 10 bases between. The sample was naive CD4+ T cells from blood. The V call is TRBV9, the J call TRBJ2-1; D possibly corresponds to TRBD2 (6 bases). The sequence derives from a woman aged 40-49 years in good health. CDR3 sequence reads: CASSATSSSYNEQFF. CDR3 nucleotides: TGTGCCAGCAGCGCGACTAGTTCCTCCTACAATGAGCAGTTCTTC.